This T cell receptor beta chain derives from a study of blood T cell repertoires in COVID-19. In the study overall: Acute and convalescent COVID-19 samples came from the United States, Italy and Spain. In each case, the material was cDNA or gDNA derived from T cells, B-cell-depleted T cells, or PBMCs.

In the study's own analysis: Cell counts per sample came from amplifying reference gene primers. Some clones are missing from TCRdb's copy, which holds only in-frame ones; the method was immunoSEQ multiplex PCR. From that table come the V and J calls and clone size; the DNA was used to work out D and trimming. The profile shows 250,000 to 350,000 clones, roughly 90% of them singletons. Germline CDR1 is LGHDT and CDR2 is YNNKEL (reference sequence). The CDR3 covers 16 residues. Trimming took off 5 bases at V and 4 bases at J, with 20 bases between the two ends. J is TRBJ2-5 and V is TRBV3-1 (or the pseudogene TRBV3-2), with D possibly matching TRBD1 (5 bases). This TCR was sampled from a man aged 25-45 years with acute or convalescent COVID-19. Sequencing input: peripheral blood. The CDR3 coding sequence is TGTGCCAGCAGCGGGGATGGGCTAGGGGTGCGAGAGACCCAGTACTTC. It yields the protein CASSGDGLGVRETQYF.